This T cell receptor (beta chain) is drawn from a study of identical twins. This clonotype occurred a few times. Trimming removed 5 bases from V and 6 bases from J, with 11 bases in between. This CDR3 is 12 amino acids long. TCRdb redid the calling of the 5' RACE reads with MiXCR, one entry per CDR3 protein. This sample has 400,000 to 550,000 distinct CDR3 sequences, with more than 20% found just once. The sample was also linked to a second study, of T cells expressing NK-cell markers.

The receptor's source is a woman aged 18-35 years in good health. The sequenced sample was CD4+ T cells sorted from blood. V is TRBV12-3 or TRBV12-4 and J is TRBJ2-7; no clear D gene. CDR3 amino acids: CASSPWVGEQYF. Written as DNA, the CDR3 is TGTGCCAGCAGTCCCTGGGTGGGCGAGCAGTACTTC.